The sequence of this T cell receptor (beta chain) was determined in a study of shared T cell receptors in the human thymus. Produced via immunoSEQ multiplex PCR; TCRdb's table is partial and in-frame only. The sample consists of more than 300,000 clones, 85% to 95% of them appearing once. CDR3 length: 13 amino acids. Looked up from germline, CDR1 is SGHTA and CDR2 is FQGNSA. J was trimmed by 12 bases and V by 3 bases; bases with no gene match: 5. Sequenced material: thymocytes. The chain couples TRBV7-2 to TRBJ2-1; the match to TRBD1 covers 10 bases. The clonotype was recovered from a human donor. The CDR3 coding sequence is TGTGCCAGCAGCTTCGACCGGGACAGGGGGCAGTTCTTC. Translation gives CASSFDRDRGQFF.